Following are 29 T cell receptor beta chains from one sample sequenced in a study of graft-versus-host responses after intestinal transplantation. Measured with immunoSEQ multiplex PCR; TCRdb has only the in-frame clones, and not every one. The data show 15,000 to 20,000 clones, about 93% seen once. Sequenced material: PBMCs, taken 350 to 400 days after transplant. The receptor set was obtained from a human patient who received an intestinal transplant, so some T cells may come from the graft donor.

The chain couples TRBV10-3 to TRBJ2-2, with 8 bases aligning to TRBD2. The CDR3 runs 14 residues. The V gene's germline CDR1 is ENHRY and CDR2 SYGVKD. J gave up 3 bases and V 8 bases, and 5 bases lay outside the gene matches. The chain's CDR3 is CAIREAGDTGELFF. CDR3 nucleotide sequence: TGTGCCATCCGCGAAGCGGGAGACACCGGGGAGCTGTTTTTT.

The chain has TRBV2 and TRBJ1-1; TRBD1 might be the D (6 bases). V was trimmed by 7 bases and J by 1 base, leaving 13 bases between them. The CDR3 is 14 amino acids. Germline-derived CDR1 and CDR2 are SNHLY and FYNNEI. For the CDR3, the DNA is TGTGCCAGCACAGGACAGATAAGGAACACTGAAGCTTTCTTT. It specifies CASTGQIRNTEAFF.

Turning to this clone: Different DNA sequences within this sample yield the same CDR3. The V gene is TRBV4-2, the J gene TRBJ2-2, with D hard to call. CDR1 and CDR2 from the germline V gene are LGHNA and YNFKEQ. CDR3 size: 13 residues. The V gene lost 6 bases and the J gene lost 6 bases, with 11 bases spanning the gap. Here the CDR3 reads CASSQEWSGELFF. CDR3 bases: TGTGCCAGCAGTCAGGAGTGGTCCGGGGAGCTGTTTTTT.

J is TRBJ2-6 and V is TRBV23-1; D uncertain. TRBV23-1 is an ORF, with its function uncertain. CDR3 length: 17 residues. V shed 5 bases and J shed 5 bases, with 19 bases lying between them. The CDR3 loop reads CASSGIAQQSRANVLTF. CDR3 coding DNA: TGCGCCAGCAGTGGCATCGCGCAACAAAGTCGGGCCAACGTCCTGACTTTC.

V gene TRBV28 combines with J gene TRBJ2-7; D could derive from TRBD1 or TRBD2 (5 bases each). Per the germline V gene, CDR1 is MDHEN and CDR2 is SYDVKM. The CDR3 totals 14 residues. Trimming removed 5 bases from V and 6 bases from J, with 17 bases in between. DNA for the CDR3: TGTGCCAGCAGTCTCGGGACCTCCTGGGGCGAGCAGTACTTC. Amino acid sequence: CASSLGTSWGEQYF.

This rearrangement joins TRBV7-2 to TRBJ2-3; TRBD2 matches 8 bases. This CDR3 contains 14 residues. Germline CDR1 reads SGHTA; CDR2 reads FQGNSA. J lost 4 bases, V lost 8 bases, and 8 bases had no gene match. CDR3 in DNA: TGTGCCAGCTTTGCGGGACTAGTGGCAGATACGCAGTATTTT. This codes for CASFAGLVADTQYF. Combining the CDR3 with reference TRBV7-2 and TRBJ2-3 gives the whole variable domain GAGVSQSPSNKVTEKGKDVELRCDPISGHTALYWYRQSLGQGLEFLIYFQGNSAPDKSGLPSDRFSAERTGGSVSTLTIQRTQQEDSAVYLCASFAGLVADTQYFGPGTRLTVL.

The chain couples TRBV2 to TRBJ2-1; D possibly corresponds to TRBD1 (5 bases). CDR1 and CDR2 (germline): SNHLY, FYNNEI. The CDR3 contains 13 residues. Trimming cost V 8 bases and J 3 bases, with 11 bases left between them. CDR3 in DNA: TGTGCCAGCCAAGTAGACAGCTACAATGAGCAGTTCTTC. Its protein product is CASQVDSYNEQFF.

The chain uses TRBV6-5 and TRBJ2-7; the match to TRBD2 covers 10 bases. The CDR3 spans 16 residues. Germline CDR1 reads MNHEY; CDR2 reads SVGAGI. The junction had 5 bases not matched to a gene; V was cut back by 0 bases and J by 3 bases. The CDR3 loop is CASSYSTSGNSYEQYF. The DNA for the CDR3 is TGTGCCAGCAGTTACTCAACTAGCGGGAATAGCTACGAGCAGTACTTC.

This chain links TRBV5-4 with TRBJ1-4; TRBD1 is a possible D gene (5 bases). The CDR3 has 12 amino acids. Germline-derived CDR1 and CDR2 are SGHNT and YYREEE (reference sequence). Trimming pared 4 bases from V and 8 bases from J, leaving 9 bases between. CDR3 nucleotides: TGTGCCAGCAGCCCCCGGGGGGAAAAACTGTTTTTT. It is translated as CASSPRGEKLFF.

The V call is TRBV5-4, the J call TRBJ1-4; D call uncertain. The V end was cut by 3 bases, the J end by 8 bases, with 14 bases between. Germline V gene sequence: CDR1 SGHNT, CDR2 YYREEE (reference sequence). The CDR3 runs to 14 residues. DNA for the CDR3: TGTGCCAGCAGCTCCTATGCGATGCGAGAAAAACTGTTTTTT. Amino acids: CASSSYAMREKLFF.

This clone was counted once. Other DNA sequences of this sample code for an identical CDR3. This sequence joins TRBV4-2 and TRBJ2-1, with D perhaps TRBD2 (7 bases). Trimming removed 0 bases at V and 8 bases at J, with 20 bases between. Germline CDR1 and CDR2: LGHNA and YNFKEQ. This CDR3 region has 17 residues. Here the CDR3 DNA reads TGTGCCAGCAGCCAAGAGGGGGGGCCTGGGGTGGGCGATGAGCAGTTCTTC. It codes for CASSQEGGPGVGDEQFF.

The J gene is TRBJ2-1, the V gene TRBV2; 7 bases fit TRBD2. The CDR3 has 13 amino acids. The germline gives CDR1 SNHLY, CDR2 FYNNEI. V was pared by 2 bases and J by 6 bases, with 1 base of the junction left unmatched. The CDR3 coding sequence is TGTGCCAGCAGTGAACCGGGGGGCAATGAGCAGTTCTTC. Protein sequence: CASSEPGGNEQFF.

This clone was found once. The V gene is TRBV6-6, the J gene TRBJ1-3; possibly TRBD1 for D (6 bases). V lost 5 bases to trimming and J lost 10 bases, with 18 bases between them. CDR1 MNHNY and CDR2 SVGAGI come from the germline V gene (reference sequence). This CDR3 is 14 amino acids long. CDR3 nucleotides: TGTGCCAGCAGTATTGGACAGTCTCGGGGTACCATATATTTT. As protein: CASSIGQSRGTIYF.

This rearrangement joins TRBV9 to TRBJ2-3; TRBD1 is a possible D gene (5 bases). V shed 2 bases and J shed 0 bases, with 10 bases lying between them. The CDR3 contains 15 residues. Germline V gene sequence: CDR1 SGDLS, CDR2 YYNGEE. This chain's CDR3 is CASSVLKGSTDTQYF. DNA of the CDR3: TGTGCCAGCAGCGTCCTAAAGGGGAGCACAGATACGCAGTATTTT. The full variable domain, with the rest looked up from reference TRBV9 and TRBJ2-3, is DSGVTQTPKHLITATGQRVTLRCSPRSGDLSVYWYQQSLDQGLQFLIQYYNGEERAKGNILERFSAQQFPDLHSELNLSSLELGDSALYFCASSVLKGSTDTQYFGPGTRLTVL.

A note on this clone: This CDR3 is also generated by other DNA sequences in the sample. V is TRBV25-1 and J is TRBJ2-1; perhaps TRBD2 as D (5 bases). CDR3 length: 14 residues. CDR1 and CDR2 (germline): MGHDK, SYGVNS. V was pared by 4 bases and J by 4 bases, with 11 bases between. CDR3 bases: TGTGCCAGCAGTGCAGGAGGCCGATACAATGAGCAGTTCTTC. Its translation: CASSAGGRYNEQFF.

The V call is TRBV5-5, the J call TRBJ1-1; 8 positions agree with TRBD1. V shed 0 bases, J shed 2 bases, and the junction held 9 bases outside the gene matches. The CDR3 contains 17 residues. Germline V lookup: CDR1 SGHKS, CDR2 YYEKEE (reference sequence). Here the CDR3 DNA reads TGTGCCAGCAGCTTGGCTTTCTGGACAGGGCTTAACACTGAAGCTTTCTTT. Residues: CASSLAFWTGLNTEAFF.

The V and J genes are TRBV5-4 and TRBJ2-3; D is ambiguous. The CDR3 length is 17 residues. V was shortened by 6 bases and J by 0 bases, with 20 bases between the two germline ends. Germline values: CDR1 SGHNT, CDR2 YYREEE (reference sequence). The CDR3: CASTVVEVGPSTDTQYF. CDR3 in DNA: TGTGCCAGCACCGTCGTAGAAGTAGGGCCTAGCACAGATACGCAGTATTTT.

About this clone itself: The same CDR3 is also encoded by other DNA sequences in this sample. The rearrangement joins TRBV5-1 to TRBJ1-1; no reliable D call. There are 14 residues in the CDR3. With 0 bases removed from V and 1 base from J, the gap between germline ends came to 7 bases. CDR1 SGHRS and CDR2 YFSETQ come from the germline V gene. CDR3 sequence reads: CASSLATANTEAFF. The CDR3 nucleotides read TGCGCCAGCAGCTTGGCGACGGCGAACACTGAAGCTTTCTTT.

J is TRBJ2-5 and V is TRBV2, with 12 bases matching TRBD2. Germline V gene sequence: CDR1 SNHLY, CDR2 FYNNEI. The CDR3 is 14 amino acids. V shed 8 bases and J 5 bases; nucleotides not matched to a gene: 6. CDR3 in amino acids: CASLLAGGLETQYF. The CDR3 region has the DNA TGTGCCAGCCTTCTAGCGGGGGGGCTGGAGACCCAGTACTTC.

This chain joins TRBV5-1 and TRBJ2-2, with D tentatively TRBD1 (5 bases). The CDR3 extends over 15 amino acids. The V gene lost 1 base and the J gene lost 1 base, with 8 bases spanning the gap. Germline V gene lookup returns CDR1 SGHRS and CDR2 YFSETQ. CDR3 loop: CASSLLTENTGELFF. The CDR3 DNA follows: TGCGCCAGCAGCTTGCTGACAGAGAACACCGGGGAGCTGTTTTTT.

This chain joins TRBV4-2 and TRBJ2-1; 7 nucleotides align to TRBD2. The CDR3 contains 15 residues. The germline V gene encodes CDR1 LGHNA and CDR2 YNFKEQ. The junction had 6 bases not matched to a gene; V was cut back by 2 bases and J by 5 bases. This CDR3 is CASSQTRDYNNEQFF. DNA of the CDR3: TGTGCCAGCAGCCAAACCCGGGACTATAACAATGAGCAGTTCTTC.

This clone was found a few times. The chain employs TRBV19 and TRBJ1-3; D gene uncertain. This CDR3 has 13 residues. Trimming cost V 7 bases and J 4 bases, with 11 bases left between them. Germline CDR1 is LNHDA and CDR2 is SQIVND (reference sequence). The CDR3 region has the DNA TGTGCCAGTACGTGGGGTCGAGGAAACACCATATATTTT. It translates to CASTWGRGNTIYF. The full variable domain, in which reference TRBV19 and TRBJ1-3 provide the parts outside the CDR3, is DGGITQSPKYLFRKEGQNVTLSCEQNLNHDAMYWYRQDPGQGLRLIYYSQIVNDFQKGDIAEGYSVSREKKESFPLTVTSAQKNPTAFYLCASTWGRGNTIYFGEGSWLTVV.

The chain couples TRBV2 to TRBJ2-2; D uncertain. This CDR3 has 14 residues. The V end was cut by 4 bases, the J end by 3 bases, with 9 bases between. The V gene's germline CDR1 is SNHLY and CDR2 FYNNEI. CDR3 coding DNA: TGTGCCAGCAGTGGACTGTCAGACACCGGGGAGCTGTTTTTT. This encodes CASSGLSDTGELFF.

The DNA of the CDR3 is TGCGCCAGCAGTAGGACGGGGAGCTCTGGAAACACCATATATTTT. It codes for CASSRTGSSGNTIYF. This sequence joins TRBV5-1 and TRBJ1-3, with D unclear. V was cut by 5 bases and J by 0 bases, with 12 bases left in between. CDR1 and CDR2 (germline): SGHRS, YFSETQ. This CDR3 region has 15 residues.

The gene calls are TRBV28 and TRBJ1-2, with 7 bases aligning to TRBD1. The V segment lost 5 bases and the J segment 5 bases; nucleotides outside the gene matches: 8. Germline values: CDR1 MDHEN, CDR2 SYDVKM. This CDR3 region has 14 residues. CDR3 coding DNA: TGTGCCAGCAGTGAAAGGGGGCACTTTTATGGCTACACCTTC. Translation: CASSERGHFYGYTF.

The CDR3 here is CASSEGVTGELFF. For the CDR3, the DNA is TGTGCCAGCAGCGAGGGCGTCACCGGGGAGCTGTTTTTT. V gene TRBV6-4 combines with J gene TRBJ2-2; maybe TRBD2 (5 bases). V lost 6 bases to trimming and J lost 4 bases, with 9 bases between them. Germline V gene sequence: CDR1 MRHNA, CDR2 SNTAGT. CDR3 length: 13 residues.

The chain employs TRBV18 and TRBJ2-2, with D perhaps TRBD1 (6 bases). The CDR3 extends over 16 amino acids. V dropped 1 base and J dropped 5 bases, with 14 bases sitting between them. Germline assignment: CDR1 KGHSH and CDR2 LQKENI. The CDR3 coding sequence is TGTGCCAGCTCACCACTGACAGGTCAGGGAACCGGGGAGCTGTTTTTT. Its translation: CASSPLTGQGTGELFF.

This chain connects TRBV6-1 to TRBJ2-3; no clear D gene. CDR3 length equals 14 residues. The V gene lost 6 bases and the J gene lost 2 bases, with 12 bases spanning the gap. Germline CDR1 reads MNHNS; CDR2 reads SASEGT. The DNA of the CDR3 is TGTGCCAGCAGCCACGGGCCCAACACAGATACGCAGTATTTT. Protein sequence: CASSHGPNTDTQYF.

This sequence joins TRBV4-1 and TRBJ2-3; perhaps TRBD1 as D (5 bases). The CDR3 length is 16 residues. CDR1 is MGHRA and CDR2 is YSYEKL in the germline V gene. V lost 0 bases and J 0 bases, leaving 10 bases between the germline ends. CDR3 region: CASSQETASSTDTQYF. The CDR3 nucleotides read TGCGCCAGCAGCCAAGAGACAGCTTCCAGCACAGATACGCAGTATTTT.